What follows are 27 T cell receptor beta chains derived from one specimen sequenced in a study of CD8+CD57+ T cells in acquired aplastic anemia. Both TCR beta VDJ combination and CDR3 sequence profiling were carried out. Genomic DNA was the template for this profiling. TCRdb re-analysed the reads in MiXCR, keeping a single row per CDR3 protein. The data show a few hundred thousand distinct CDR3 sequences, around 60% seen once. Sequenced: sorted CD4+, CD8+, or CD8+CD57+ T cells (not recorded which) from PBMCs. The receptors were gathered from a human donor in good health.

V is TRBV12-3 or TRBV12-4 and J is TRBJ1-1; 8 nucleotides line up with TRBD1. V dropped 2 bases and J dropped 6; count of bases not matched to a gene: 5. The CDR3 is made up of 14 amino acids. The CDR3, as DNA: TGTGCCAGCAGTTTATCAGGGGGCAGACCTGAAGCTTTCTTT. It codes for CASSLSGGRPEAFF.

The chain employs TRBV19 and TRBJ2-2, with TRBD2 identical over 9 bases. This CDR3 comprises 16 residues. Germline V gives CDR1 LNHDA, CDR2 SQIVND (reference sequence). Trimming at V came to 7 bases and at J to 3 bases, leaving 9 bases not matched to a gene. The CDR3 reads CASKGGLAGHTGELFF. The CDR3 DNA sequence: TGTGCCAGTAAGGGAGGTCTAGCGGGACACACCGGGGAGCTGTTTTTT.

There are a few counts of this clonotype. The rearrangement uses TRBV10-3 and TRBJ2-5, with D possibly TRBD1 on 6 matching bases. V shed 8 bases and J shed 2 bases, with 12 bases lying between them. Germline-derived CDR1 and CDR2 are ENHRY and SYGVKD. The CDR3 has 13 residues. CDR3: CAIGDNLQETQYF. The CDR3 nucleotides read TGTGCCATCGGGGACAACCTGCAAGAGACCCAGTACTTC.

This chain uses TRBV12-3 or TRBV12-4 with TRBJ2-7; maybe TRBD1 (6 bases). Trimming left V 5 bases short and J 1 base short, with 9 bases between. The CDR3 covers 13 residues. Written as DNA, the CDR3 is TGTGCCAGCAGTATGGGACAATCCTACGAGCAGTACTTC. Encoded protein: CASSMGQSYEQYF.

This clonotype was recorded once. V and J are TRBV12-5 and TRBJ1-3; unclear D gene. Germline lookup yields CDR1 LGHNT and CDR2 FRNRAP. CDR3 size: 15 residues. The CDR3 DNA sequence: TGTGCCAGCAGCCCTCGGACCGAACGCGGAAACACCATATATTTT. Its protein is CASSPRTERGNTIYF.

The CDR3 protein is CASSYRWGREKLFF. In DNA, the CDR3 is TGTGCCAGCAGTTATAGGTGGGGACGGGAAAAACTGTTTTTT. The gene calls are TRBV6-1 and TRBJ1-4; the D gene is possibly TRBD1 (5 bases). Trimming shortened V by 5 bases and J by 8 bases, and 15 bases separated the two germline ends. Looked up from germline, CDR1 is MNHNS and CDR2 is SASEGT. The CDR3 runs 14 residues.

The V gene is TRBV19, the J gene TRBJ2-1, with 7 bases fitting TRBD2. CDR3 length: 17 residues. V lost 3 bases to trimming and J lost 5 bases; unmatched junction nucleotides: 13. Per the germline V gene, CDR1 is LNHDA and CDR2 is SQIVND (reference sequence). CDR3 nucleotide sequence: TGTGCCAGTAGTATTGGGCCGGACGGGAGGATCGACAATGAGCAGTTCTTC. This translates into CASSIGPDGRIDNEQFF.

As concerns this clonotype: The junction departs from the called germline gene at one end, perhaps through a read error. This chain joins TRBV10-3 and TRBJ1-1, with D uncertain. CDR3 size: 14 residues. CDR1 and CDR2 (germline): ENHRY, SYGVKD. The DNA for the CDR3 is TGTGCCATCAATGAGTCGCCCAGGTTAGCTGAAGCTTTCTTT. Amino acids: CAINESPRLAEAFF.

The chain links TRBV2 to TRBJ1-1; TRBD1 is a possible D gene (5 bases). This CDR3 has 13 amino acids. The germline V and J ends were trimmed by 8 bases and 1 base, with 11 bases remaining between them. Germline loops: CDR1 SNHLY, CDR2 FYNNEI. The CDR3 DNA is TGTGCCAGCGTGAGGGGTGAGAACACTGAAGCTTTCTTT. Amino acids: CASVRGENTEAFF.

V is TRBV2 and J is TRBJ2-7, with TRBD1 matching over 9 bases. The CDR3 covers 14 residues. The V and J ends lost 4 bases and 2 bases, in that order; junction bases with no gene match: 3. Germline values: CDR1 SNHLY, CDR2 FYNNEI. The CDR3 loop is CASSGDRAPYEQYF. The CDR3 coding sequence is TGTGCCAGCAGTGGGGACAGGGCGCCCTACGAGCAGTACTTC.

This clonotype was observed a few times. This clone may be a read error of a much larger clone one base away. This rearrangement joins TRBV6-2 or TRBV6-3 to TRBJ2-7, with unresolved D. The germline V gene encodes CDR1 MNHEY and CDR2 SVGEGT. V lost 1 base to trimming and J lost 2 bases, with 3 bases between them. CDR3 length equals 12 residues. In DNA form, the CDR3 reads TGTGCCAGCAGTTACTTGGCCTACGAGCAGTACTTC. Residues: CASSYLAYEQYF.

The genes are TRBV7-3 and TRBJ1-1, with D maybe TRBD1 (6 bases). The CDR3 is 15 amino acids. Between the trimmed V and J ends, which lost 5 bases and 4 bases, there was a span of 17 bases. CDR1 is SGHTA, CDR2 FQGTGA, per germline. CDR3 region: CASSQAGQRGTEAFF. The CDR3 DNA reads TGTGCCAGCAGCCAAGCCGGACAGAGAGGCACTGAAGCTTTCTTT.

This clonotype was picked up a small number of times. The chain links TRBV12-3 or TRBV12-4 to TRBJ1-5, with a weak D call TRBD1 (5 bases). The V and J ends lost 9 bases and 7 bases respectively, with 13 bases between them. This CDR3 region has 12 residues. The CDR3 region is CASKQGGQPQHF. CDR3 nucleotides: TGTGCCAGTAAGCAGGGAGGACAGCCCCAGCATTTT.

CDR3 protein: CSVEEGTSYEQYF. In DNA form, the CDR3 reads TGCAGCGTTGAAGAAGGTACCTCCTACGAGCAGTACTTC. V and J are TRBV29-1 and TRBJ2-7; the D is unclear. CDR1 SQVTM and CDR2 ANQGSEA come from the germline V gene. V was pared by 0 bases and J by 0 bases, with 6 bases between. The CDR3 covers 13 residues.

This clonotype was observed a few times. The rearrangement links TRBV12-3 or TRBV12-4 to TRBJ1-3; D uncertain. V was shortened by 5 bases and J by 7 bases, with 9 bases between the two germline ends. This CDR3 contains 12 residues. The CDR3 DNA reads TGTGCCAGCAGTCTTGGCCCGAACACCATATATTTT. It specifies CASSLGPNTIYF.

The chain recombines TRBV7-8 with TRBJ1-5; the match to TRBD1 covers 7 bases. V was pared by 5 bases and J by 4 bases, with 8 bases of the junction left unmatched. The CDR3 has 15 residues. Germline V CDR1 and CDR2: SGHVS, FQNEAQ. The CDR3 sequence: CASSPEDRPNQPQHF. The CDR3 region has the DNA TGTGCCAGCAGCCCAGAGGACAGGCCGAATCAGCCCCAGCATTTT.

On this clonotype itself: Because the CDR3's place on the DNA is in doubt, the DNA is left out and the CDR3 is given as listed by TCRdb. The V and J genes are TRBV25-1 and TRBJ2-4; the tabulated D call, TRBD1, remains unverified against the DNA. Germline V lookup: CDR1 MGHDK, CDR2 SYGVNS. The CDR3 totals 16 residues, both ends included. The CDR3: CARSGQGRLWLHLRYF.

This clonotype has ten or more counts. The chain links TRBV4-1 to TRBJ1-1; maybe TRBD1 (6 bases). Germline V gene lookup returns CDR1 MGHRA and CDR2 YSYEKL. Trimming removed 5 bases at V and 3 bases at J, with 13 bases between. This CDR3 is built from 14 residues. The CDR3, as DNA: TGCGCCAGCAGCATACACAGGGTCGACACTGAAGCTTTCTTT. Translation gives CASSIHRVDTEAFF.

This clonotype came up many times. The rearrangement uses TRBV20-1 and TRBJ2-1; D is unclear. Trimming took 2 bases from V and 3 from J, leaving 14 bases between them. CDR3 size: 15 residues. Germline V CDR1 and CDR2: DFQATT, SNEGSKA (reference sequence). The CDR3 loop is CSARMLVDNYNEQFF. The CDR3 DNA reads TGCAGTGCTAGAATGTTGGTCGACAACTACAATGAGCAGTTCTTC.

On this clonotype: The junction does not match germline at one end; this may be a read error. The J gene is TRBJ2-2, the V gene TRBV7-7; a possible D gene is TRBD2 (5 bases). The CDR3 runs 14 residues. Germline V gives CDR1 SSHAT, CDR2 FNYEAQ (reference sequence). CDR3: CASSQSPRTGEQFF. Here the CDR3 DNA reads TGTGCCAGCTCCCAATCGCCTAGGACCGGGGAGCAGTTTTTT.

The V call is TRBV7-3, the J call TRBJ2-2, with unresolved D. The germline gives CDR1 SGHTA, CDR2 FQGTGA. The CDR3 totals 16 residues. The ends were cut back, 5 bases at V and 2 bases at J, with 15 bases in the middle. CDR3 in DNA: TGTGCCAGCAGCCAACGATTCGCAGACAACACCGGGGAGCTGTTTTTT. As protein: CASSQRFADNTGELFF.

DNA of the CDR3: TGTGCCAGCAGCGTAGAGGGGACAGGGAGGGAGACCCAGTACTTC. It translates to CASSVEGTGRETQYF. This chain uses TRBV7-8 with TRBJ2-5; TRBD1 matches at 9 bases. The CDR3 runs to 15 residues. Germline V gene data show CDR1 as SGHVS and CDR2 as FQNEAQ. The V and J ends lost 5 bases and 5 bases, in that order; junction bases with no gene match: 9.

The chain is built from TRBV14 and TRBJ2-1, with D hard to call. The germline V gene has CDR1 SGHDN and CDR2 FVKESK. Deletions cut 5 bases from V and 5 bases from J, with 7 bases between. The CDR3 totals 12 residues. The CDR3 coding sequence is TGTGCCAGCAGCAACCAGCACAATGAGCAGTTCTTC. It codes for CASSNQHNEQFF.

Points on this clonotype: The germline gene is not matched at one end of the junction; a read error may be the cause. The V and J genes are TRBV29-1 and TRBJ2-7; no clear D. The CDR3 has 14 residues. Germline assignment: CDR1 SQVTM and CDR2 ANQGSEA. CDR3: CASSLGHTSYEQYF. For the CDR3, the DNA is TGTGCCAGCAGCTTGGGTCACACATCCTACGAGCAGTACTTC.

This clonotype has at least ten counts. CDR3 sequence: CASSEAGQTDLRETQYF. In DNA form, the CDR3 reads TGTGCCAGCAGTGAAGCTGGCCAGACCGACCTAAGAGAGACCCAGTACTTC. V usage is TRBV2 and J usage is TRBJ2-5; D not certain. The CDR3 consists of 17 residues. The V gene's germline CDR1 is SNHLY and CDR2 FYNNEI. With 0 bases removed from V and 4 bases from J, the gap between germline ends came to 18 bases.

This clonotype was counted many times. The rearrangement links TRBV27 to TRBJ2-7; 7 positions agree with TRBD2. The V segment lost 11 bases and the J segment 7 bases; nucleotides outside the gene matches: 8. This CDR3 is 11 amino acids long. Looked up from germline, CDR1 is MNHEY and CDR2 is SMNVEV (reference sequence). The CDR3 nucleotides read TGTGCCGCTGGGGGGGTTCGAGAGCAGTACTTC. Translated: CAAGGVREQYF.

The V and J genes are TRBV12-3 or TRBV12-4 and TRBJ2-1; 13 bases map to TRBD2. This CDR3 spans 19 amino acids. With 6 bases clipped from V and 0 bases from J, the junction kept 11 bases outside the gene matches. The CDR3: CASSPGLAGDRSSYNEQFF. CDR3 sequence (DNA): TGTGCCAGCAGCCCCGGACTAGCGGGAGATCGAAGCTCCTACAATGAGCAGTTCTTC.